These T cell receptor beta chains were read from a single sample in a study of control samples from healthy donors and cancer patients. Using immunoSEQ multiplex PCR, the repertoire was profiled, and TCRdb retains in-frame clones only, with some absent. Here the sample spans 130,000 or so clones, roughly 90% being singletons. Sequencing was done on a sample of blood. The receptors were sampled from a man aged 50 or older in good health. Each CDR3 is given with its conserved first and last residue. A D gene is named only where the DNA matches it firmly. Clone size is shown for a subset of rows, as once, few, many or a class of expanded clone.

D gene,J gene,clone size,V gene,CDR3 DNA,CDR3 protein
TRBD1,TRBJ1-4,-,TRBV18,TGTGCCAGCTCACCGGGACAGGGGGCGAATGAAAAACTGTTTTTT,CASSPGQGANEKLFF
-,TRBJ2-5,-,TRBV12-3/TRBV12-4,TGTGCCAGCAGTGCTCTGGAGACCCAGTACTTC,CASSALETQYF
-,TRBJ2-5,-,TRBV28,TGTGCCAGCAGTTTTTTTGGGAATTTACAAGAGACCCAGTACTTC,CASSFFGNLQETQYF
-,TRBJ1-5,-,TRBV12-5,TGTGCTAGTGGTGGAGACAGCGCCTCAGGTGCCCAGCATTTT,CASGGDSASGAQHF
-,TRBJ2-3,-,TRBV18,TGTGCCAGCTCACCAAGCGCCTCTAAGGCAGATACGCAGTATTTT,CASSPSASKADTQYF
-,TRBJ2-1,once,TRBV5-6,TGTGCCAGCAGCGGGAACAGGGCCCCCTACAATGAGCAGTTCTTC,CASSGNRAPYNEQFF
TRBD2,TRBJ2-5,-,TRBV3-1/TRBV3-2,TGTGCCAGCAGCCACGGAGCTAGCGGGGGAGAGACCCAGTACTTC,CASSHGASGGETQYF
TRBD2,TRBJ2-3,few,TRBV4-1,TGCGCCAGCACCCCTGGGAATAGCGGGTCAACAGATACGCAGTATTTT,CASTPGNSGSTDTQYF
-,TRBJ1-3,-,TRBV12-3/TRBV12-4,TGTGCCAGCTCGACCTATGGAAACACCATATATTTT,CASSTYGNTIYF
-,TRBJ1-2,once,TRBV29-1,TGCAGCGTTGACCTCGAATCTAACTATGGCTACACCTTC,CSVDLESNYGYTF
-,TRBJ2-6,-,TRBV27,TGTGCCAGCAGTGTATCTGGGGCCAACGTCCTGACTTTC,CASSVSGANVLTF
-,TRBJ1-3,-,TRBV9,TGTGCCAGCAGCGTAGACCCAACGGGGGGAAACACCATATATTTT,CASSVDPTGGNTIYF
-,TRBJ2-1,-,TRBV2,TGTGCCAGCAGTGAATCACGGCAGGGCAATGAGCAGTTCTTC,CASSESRQGNEQFF
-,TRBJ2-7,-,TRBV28,TGTGCCAGCAGCCCAGGGGGGCCGAGAACCTACGAGCAGTACTTC,CASSPGGPRTYEQYF
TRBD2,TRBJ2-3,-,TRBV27,TGTGCCAGCAGTTTTCATACTAGCGGGGGGGCAGATACGCAGTATTTT,CASSFHTSGGADTQYF
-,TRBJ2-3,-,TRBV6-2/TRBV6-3,TGTGCCAGCAGTTACTCGGAGGGTGTTTTCGACACAGATACGCAGTATTTT,CASSYSEGVFDTDTQYF
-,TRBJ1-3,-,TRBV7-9,TGTGCCAGCAGCTTAGGAGTGGGGGGAAACACCATATATTTT,CASSLGVGGNTIYF
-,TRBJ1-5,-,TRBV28,TGTGCCAGCCTATCGCGGCTAGAGGGGCAGCCCCAGCATTTT,CASLSRLEGQPQHF
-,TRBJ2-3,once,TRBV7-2,TGTGCCAGCAAGAGTAGGGATACGCAGTATTTT,CASKSRDTQYF
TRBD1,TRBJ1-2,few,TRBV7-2,TGTGCCAGCAGGTTACAACCAGGGGGTAACTATGGCTACACCTTC,CASRLQPGGNYGYTF
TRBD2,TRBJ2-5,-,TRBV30,TGTGCCTGCAACGGGGGGGGAGGACAGGAGACCCAGTACTTC,CACNGGGGQETQYF
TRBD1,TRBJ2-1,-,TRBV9,TGTGCCAGCAGTACGAACAGGGGGCACGGCAATGAGCAGTTCTTC,CASSTNRGHGNEQFF
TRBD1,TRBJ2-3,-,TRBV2,TGTGCCATCCCGATCGGGGAGAACCGGGACAGTCCTGGGTATACGCAGTATTTT,CAIPIGENRDSPGYTQYF
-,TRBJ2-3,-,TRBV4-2,TGTGCCAGCAGCCAAGAGCGGTTTGTGGGGGCTAGCACAGATACGCAGTATTTT,CASSQERFVGASTDTQYF
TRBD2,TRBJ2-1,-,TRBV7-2,TGTGCCAGCAGCCTAGCTAGCGGGGGGGCGGGCAATGAGCAGTTCTTC,CASSLASGGAGNEQFF
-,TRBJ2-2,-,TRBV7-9,TGTGCCAGCAGCTCGGGGACTGAAACCGGGGAGCTGTTTTTT,CASSSGTETGELFF
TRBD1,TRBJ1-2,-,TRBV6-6,TGTGCCAGCACCCCAAGTGGACAGGGCGGGTATGGCTACACCTTC,CASTPSGQGGYGYTF
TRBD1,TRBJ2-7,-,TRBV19,TGTGCCAGTAGGTTTGGACAGGGGACCTACGAGCAGTACTTC,CASRFGQGTYEQYF
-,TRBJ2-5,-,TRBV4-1,TGCGCCAGCAGCCAAGATCGTATGGGGAGCATACAAGAGACCCAGTACTTC,CASSQDRMGSIQETQYF
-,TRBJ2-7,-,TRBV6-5,TGTGCCAGCACCCGAGAAGGGCCCACCTACGAGCAGTACTTC,CASTREGPTYEQYF
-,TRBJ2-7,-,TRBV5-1,TGCGCCAGCAGCTTGCCGGGACTCTACGAGCAGTACTTC,CASSLPGLYEQYF
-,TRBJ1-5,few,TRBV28,TGTGCCAGCAGTTACCCCTTCGGGACCCCTAGAGTGAGCAATCAGCCCCAGCATTTT,CASSYPFGTPRVSNQPQHF
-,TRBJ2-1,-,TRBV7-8,TGTGCCAGCAGAGAGCGATGGGGCAATGAGCAGTTCTTC,CASRERWGNEQFF
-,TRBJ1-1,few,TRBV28,TGTGCCAGCAGTCTGCTGAACACTGAAGCTTTCTTT,CASSLLNTEAFF
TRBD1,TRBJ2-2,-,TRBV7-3,TGTGCCAGCAGCTTAGGGACAGGGCACACCGGGGAGCTGTTTTTT,CASSLGTGHTGELFF
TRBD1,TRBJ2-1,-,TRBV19,TGTGCCAGTAGTGCGCCCGGGACAGGGCTTCGTAATGAGCAGTTCTTC,CASSAPGTGLRNEQFF
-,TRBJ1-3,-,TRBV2,TGTGCCAGCAGGGGACGGTACTCTGGAAACACCATATATTTT,CASRGRYSGNTIYF